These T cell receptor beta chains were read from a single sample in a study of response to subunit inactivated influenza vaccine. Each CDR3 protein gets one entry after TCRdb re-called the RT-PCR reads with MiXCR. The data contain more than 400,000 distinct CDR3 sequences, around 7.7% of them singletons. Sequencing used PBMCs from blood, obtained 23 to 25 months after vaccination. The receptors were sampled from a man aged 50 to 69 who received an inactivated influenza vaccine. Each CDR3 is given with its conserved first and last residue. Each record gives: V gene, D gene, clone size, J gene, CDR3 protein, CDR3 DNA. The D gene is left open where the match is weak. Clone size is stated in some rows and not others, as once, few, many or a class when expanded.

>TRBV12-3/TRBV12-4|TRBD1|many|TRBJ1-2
CASRLGQGANYGYTF
TGTGCCAGCAGATTAGGACAGGGGGCTAACTATGGCTACACCTTC
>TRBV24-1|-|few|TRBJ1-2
CATSDSQASRYGYTF
TGTGCCACCAGTGATAGCCAAGCTAGTAGGTATGGCTACACCTTC
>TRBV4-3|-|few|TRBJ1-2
CASSQDPTGSYGYTF
TGCGCCAGCAGCCAAGACCCCACAGGGTCCTATGGCTACACCTTC
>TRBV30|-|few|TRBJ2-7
CAWSVLGGGGNEQYF
TGTGCCTGGAGTGTACTGGGTGGAGGAGGAAACGAGCAGTACTTC
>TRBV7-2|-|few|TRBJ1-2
CASSLDPGSNYGYTF
TGTGCCAGCAGCTTAGATCCCGGATCCAACTATGGCTACACCTTC
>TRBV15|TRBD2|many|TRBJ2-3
CATSRLAGGPYTDTQYF
TGTGCCACCAGCAGATTAGCGGGAGGGCCTTACACAGATACGCAGTATTTT
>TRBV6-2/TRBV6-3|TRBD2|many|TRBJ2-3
CASRVSGVRTDTQYF
TGTGCCAGCCGCGTCAGCGGGGTTCGCACAGATACGCAGTATTTT
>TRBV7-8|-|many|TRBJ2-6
CASSLALPLGPGANVLTF
TGTGCCAGCAGCTTAGCGTTACCCTTGGGTCCTGGGGCCAACGTCCTGACTTTC
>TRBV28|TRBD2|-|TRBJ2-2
CASSTELADLLTGELFF
TGTGCCAGCAGTACCGAACTAGCGGATCTTCTCACCGGGGAGCTGTTTTTT
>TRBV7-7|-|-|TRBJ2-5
CASSERGIQETQYF
TGTGCTAGCAGCGAGAGGGGGATTCAAGAGACCCAGTACTTC
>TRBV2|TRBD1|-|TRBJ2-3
CASSLQGARGTQYF
TGTGCCAGCTCCCTACAGGGGGCGCGGGGTACGCAGTATTTT
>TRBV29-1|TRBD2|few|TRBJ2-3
CSVDPRRGLAGVTQYF
TGCAGCGTTGACCCCCGCAGGGGACTAGCGGGGGTGACGCAGTATTTT
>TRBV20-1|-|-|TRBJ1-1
CSAPWRAKGAFF
TGCAGTGCTCCCTGGAGGGCCAAGGGAGCTTTCTTT
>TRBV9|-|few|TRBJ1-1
CASSPEAYSNTEAFF
TGTGCCAGCAGCCCTGAGGCTTACTCGAACACTGAAGCTTTCTTT
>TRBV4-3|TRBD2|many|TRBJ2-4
CASSQVFGGSLFPVIQYF
TGCGCCAGCAGCCAAGTCTTTGGCGGGAGTCTCTTTCCGGTTATTCAGTACTTC
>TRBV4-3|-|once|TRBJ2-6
CASSQTARTSGANVLTF
TGCGCCAGCAGCCAGACTGCACGAACCTCTGGGGCCAACGTCCTGACTTTC
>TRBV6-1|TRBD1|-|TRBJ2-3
CASRGQLHSTDTQYF
TGTGCCAGCAGGGGACAGCTCCATAGCACAGATACGCAGTATTTT
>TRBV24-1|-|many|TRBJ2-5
CATSDNRVGKEETQYF
TGTGCCACCAGTGATAACAGGGTTGGGAAAGAAGAGACCCAGTACTTC
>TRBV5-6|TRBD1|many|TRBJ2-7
CASSWAYRGHEQYF
TGTGCCAGCAGCTGGGCTTACAGGGGCCACGAGCAGTACTTC
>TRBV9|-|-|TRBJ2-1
CASSVVFGSLGDNEQFF
TGTGCCAGCAGCGTAGTTTTTGGGAGCCTGGGGGACAATGAGCAGTTCTTC
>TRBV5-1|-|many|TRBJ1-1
CASSLGIAAGQNTEAFF
TGCGCCAGCAGCTTGGGAATAGCGGCAGGGCAGAACACTGAAGCTTTCTTT
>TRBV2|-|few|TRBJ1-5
CASSEVEAGHQPQHF
TGTGCCAGCAGTGAAGTGGAGGCAGGACATCAGCCCCAGCATTTT
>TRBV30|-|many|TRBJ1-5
CAWSRPISNQPQHF
TGTGCCTGGAGTCGACCGATAAGCAATCAGCCCCAGCATTTT
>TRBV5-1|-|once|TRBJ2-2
CASSAEGPTTGELFF
TGCGCCAGCAGCGCGGAGGGGCCCACGACCGGGGAGCTGTTTTTT
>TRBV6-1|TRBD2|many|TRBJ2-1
CASGLAPYNEQFF
TGTGCCAGCGGACTAGCGCCTTACAATGAGCAGTTCTTC
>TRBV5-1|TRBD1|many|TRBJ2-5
CASSWGTGAQETQYF
TGCGCCAGCAGCTGGGGGACAGGGGCACAAGAGACCCAGTACTTC
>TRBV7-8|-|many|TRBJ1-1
CASSLVAGAGTEAFF
TGTGCCAGCAGCTTAGTGGCAGGGGCAGGGACTGAAGCTTTCTTT
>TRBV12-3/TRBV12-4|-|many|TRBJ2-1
CASSPLGVQFF
TGTGCCAGCAGTCCCTTGGGGGTTCAGTTCTTC
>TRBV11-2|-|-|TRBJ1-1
CASSLVGQGENTEAFF
TGTGCCAGCAGCTTAGTCGGACAAGGGGAGAACACTGAAGCTTTCTTT
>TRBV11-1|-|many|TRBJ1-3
CASSPPGGRKDTSGNTIYF
TGTGCCAGCAGCCCTCCTGGAGGGCGCAAGGATACCTCTGGAAACACCATATATTTT
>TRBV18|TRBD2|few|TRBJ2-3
CASTNLADTDTQYF
TGTGCCAGCACCAACCTAGCGGACACAGATACGCAGTATTTT
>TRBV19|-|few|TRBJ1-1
CASSKDRMGRNTEAFF
TGTGCCAGTAGTAAAGACAGGATGGGACGGAACACTGAAGCTTTCTTT
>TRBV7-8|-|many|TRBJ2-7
CASSLQPGFGSYEQYF
TGTGCCAGCAGCTTACAACCAGGGTTTGGCTCCTACGAGCAGTACTTC
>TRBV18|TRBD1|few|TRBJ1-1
CASSPTDRGNTEAFF
TGTGCCAGCTCACCAACCGACAGGGGGAACACTGAAGCTTTCTTT
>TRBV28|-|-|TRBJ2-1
CAIAGSSYNEQFF
TGTGCCATCGCAGGGAGCTCCTACAATGAGCAGTTCTTC
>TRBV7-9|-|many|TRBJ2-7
CASSFSQYEQYF
TGTGCCAGCAGCTTCTCCCAGTACGAGCAGTACTTC
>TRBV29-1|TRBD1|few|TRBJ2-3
CSVGQGPNTDTQYF
TGCAGCGTTGGACAGGGCCCCAACACAGATACGCAGTATTTT
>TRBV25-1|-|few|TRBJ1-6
CASSEWDSPLHF
TGTGCCAGCAGTGAATGGGATTCACCCCTCCACTTT
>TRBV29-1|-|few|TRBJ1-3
CSVVLGNTIYF
TGCAGCGTTGTATTGGGAAACACCATATATTTT
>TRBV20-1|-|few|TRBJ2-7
CSASMEARGEQYF
TGCAGTGCTAGCATGGAGGCTAGGGGCGAGCAGTACTTC
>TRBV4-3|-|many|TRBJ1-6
CASSQDRGTSNSPLHF
TGCGCCAGCAGCCAAGATCGGGGGACCTCAAATTCACCCCTCCACTTT
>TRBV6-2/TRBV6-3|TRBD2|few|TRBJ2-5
CASRTSGGYQETQYF
TGTGCCAGCAGAACTAGCGGGGGGTACCAAGAGACCCAGTACTTC
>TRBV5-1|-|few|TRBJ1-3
CASSLDLAAGNTIYF
TGCGCCAGCAGCCTGGATCTCGCGGCTGGAAACACCATATATTTT
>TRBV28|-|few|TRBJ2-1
CASSLGQRFEQFF
TGTGCCAGCAGTCTGGGACAACGATTCGAGCAGTTCTTC
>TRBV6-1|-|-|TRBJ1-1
CASKTGTALVGAFF
TGTGCCAGCAAGACCGGGACGGCCCTAGTGGGAGCTTTCTTT
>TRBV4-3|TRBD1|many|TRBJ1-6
CASSQDRGRNSPLHF
TGCGCCAGCAGCCAGGACAGGGGGCGTAATTCACCCCTCCACTTT
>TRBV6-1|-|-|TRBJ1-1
CAVLQGITEAFF
TGTGCCGTTTTACAGGGTATCACTGAAGCTTTCTTT
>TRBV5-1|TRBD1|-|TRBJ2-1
CASSLQGADYNEQFF
TGCGCCAGCAGCTTACAGGGGGCGGACTACAATGAGCAGTTCTTC
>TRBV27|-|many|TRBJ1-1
CASSPLGNTEAFF
TGTGCCAGCAGTCCCCTTGGGAACACTGAAGCTTTCTTT
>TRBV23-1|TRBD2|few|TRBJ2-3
CASSQSHPICGRADTQYF
TGCGCCAGCAGTCAATCCCACCCCATATGCGGGAGGGCAGATACGCAGTATTTT
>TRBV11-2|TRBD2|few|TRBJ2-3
CASSQSKGLAVRTDTQYF
TGTGCCAGCAGCCAATCCAAAGGACTAGCGGTTCGCACAGATACGCAGTATTTT
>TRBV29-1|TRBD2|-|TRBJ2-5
CSTGGGGETQYF
TGCAGCACCGGGGGGGGCGGGGAGACCCAGTACTTC
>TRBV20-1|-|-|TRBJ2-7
CSARDLVYEQYF
TGCAGTGCTAGAGATCTGGTCTACGAGCAGTACTTC
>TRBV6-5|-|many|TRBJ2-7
CASSYSLKAGWNEQYF
TGTGCCAGCAGTTACTCGCTGAAGGCAGGGTGGAACGAGCAGTACTTC
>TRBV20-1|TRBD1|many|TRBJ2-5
CSASPTGQGRETQYF
TGCAGTGCTAGCCCAACCGGACAGGGCCGGGAGACCCAGTACTTC
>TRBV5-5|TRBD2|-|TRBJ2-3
CASSPSSGGGTDTQYF
TGTGCCAGCAGCCCCTCGAGCGGGGGGGGCACAGATACGCAGTATTTT